Each of the 8 T cell receptor beta chains below was sequenced from the same sample in a study of low-dose radiotherapy and immunotherapy resistance in tumors. Both TCRalpha and TCRbeta chains were reverse transcribed with V-gene-specific primers. A roughly 22-cycle PCR with a constant-region primer and V-primer adapter amplified TCRs. Via MiXCR, TCRdb re-called the reads, giving one row per CDR3 protein. The data show about 12,000 distinct CDR3 sequences, with roughly 72% seen just once and around 3.7% held by the top ten. All receptors come from a human donor with advanced metastatic prostate, ovarian, gallbladder or colorectal cancer (not recorded which). This table probably holds off-target reads from a library built for another chain.

This chain joins TRBV19 and TRBJ1-5; a weak D match, TRBD1 (6 bases). CDR1 is LNHDA, CDR2 SQIVND, per germline (reference sequence). The CDR3 length is 14 residues. V lost 7 bases to trimming and J lost 3 bases, with 13 bases between them. Here the CDR3 DNA reads TGTGCCAGTAACAATGGACAGCTCAATCAGCCCCAGCATTTT. This sequence encodes CASNNGQLNQPQHF.

The V gene is TRBV5-1, the J gene TRBJ2-2; either TRBD1 or TRBD2 may fit D (5 bases each). Trimming stripped 3 bases from V and 4 bases from J, with 16 bases between. From germline, CDR1 is SGHRS and CDR2 YFSETQ. This CDR3 is 16 amino acids long. CDR3 sequence reads: CASSSAGRVGTGELFF. The CDR3 coding sequence is TGCGCCAGCAGCTCGGCGGGCAGGGTGGGCACCGGGGAGCTGTTTTTT.

J is TRBJ2-1 and V is TRBV3-1, with D maybe TRBD2 (7 bases). The CDR3 covers 15 residues. The germline V and J ends were trimmed by 6 bases and 3 bases, with 15 bases remaining between them. CDR1 is LGHDT and CDR2 is YNNKEL in the germline V gene (reference sequence). CDR3 nucleotides: TGTGCCAGCAGTCCTAAGGGGGGGGGCTACAATGAGCAGTTCTTC. This translates into CASSPKGGGYNEQFF.

On this clonotype: Relative to the germline gene, one junction end is altered; a read error may explain this. This chain links TRBV10-3 with TRBJ2-7; weak D call: TRBD1 (6 bases). The CDR3 is made up of 17 amino acids. The germline CDR1 and CDR2 sequences are ENHRY and SYGVKD. The CDR3 sequence: CAISLHLLTGKIYEQYF. CDR3 sequence (DNA): TGTGCTATCAGCCTTCACCTACTTACAGGGAAAATCTACGAGCAGTACTTC.

In its sample, this clonotype was seen a few times. J is TRBJ1-5 and V is TRBV28; 7 bases agree with TRBD1. V trimming: 7 bases; J trimming: 0 bases; junction bases outside the gene matches: 12. The CDR3 runs to 17 residues. Germline assignment: CDR1 MDHEN and CDR2 SYDVKM. The CDR3 sequence: CASNDQGGGYSNQPQHF. CDR3 DNA: TGTGCCAGCAATGATCAGGGGGGGGGATATAGCAATCAGCCCCAGCATTTT.

The chain joins TRBV5-4 to TRBJ2-5; D assignment may be TRBD1 or TRBD2 (5 bases each). Germline CDR1 reads SGHNT; CDR2 reads YYREEE (reference sequence). The CDR3 loop spans 14 amino acids. V was clipped by 2 bases and J by 3 bases, with 11 bases between them. The CDR3 here is CASSFRDGEETQYF. CDR3 nucleotide sequence: TGTGCCAGCAGCTTCCGGGACGGTGAAGAGACCCAGTACTTC. Combining the CDR3 with reference TRBV5-4 and TRBJ2-5 gives the whole variable domain ETGVTQSPTHLIKTRGQQVTLRCSSQSGHNTVSWYQQALGQGPQFIFQYYREEENGRGNFPPRFSGLQFPNYSSELNVNALELDDSALYLCASSFRDGEETQYFGPGTRLLVL.

This clonotype was detected only a few times. The chain joins TRBV19 to TRBJ2-2; either TRBD1 or TRBD2 may fit D (5 bases each). The CDR3 extends over 15 amino acids. Trimming removed 3 bases at V and 6 bases at J, with 14 bases between. CDR1 and CDR2 (germline): LNHDA, SQIVND (reference sequence). Written as DNA, the CDR3 is TGTGCCAGTAGTATTGGTGGGAGCAGGGCCGGGGAGCTGTTTTTT. As protein: CASSIGGSRAGELFF.

This chain connects TRBV7-2 to TRBJ2-2; 10 bases line up with TRBD2. CDR3 length: 15 residues. The J segment lost 2 bases and the V segment lost 5 bases, leaving 2 bases of the junction unmatched. CDR1 SGHTA and CDR2 FQGNSA come from the germline V gene. CDR3 in DNA: TGTGCCAGCAGCGCTAGCGGGAGCAACACCGGGGAGCTGTTTTTT. Residues: CASSASGSNTGELFF.